This TCR beta chain was sequenced for a study of response to subunit inactivated influenza vaccine. Whole-study results and caveats: The authors proposed limited new T cell recruitment per seasonal influenza vaccination.

V shed 5 bases and J shed 0 bases, with 10 bases lying between them. CDR3 length: 14 amino acids. Of note for this clonotype: What it binds is not known.

TCRdb reprocessed the RT-PCR reads via MiXCR and lists one record per CDR3 protein. Of roughly 620,000 distinct CDR3 sequences in the sample, around 11% were seen once. The same specimen was also included in a second study, on T cells expressing NK-cell markers. That source adds: Template switching by 5'RACE with UMIs generated the TCR beta cDNA. NKG2C+ dominant clonotypes from several donors made up about 1.0-7.0% of CD8+ T cells. Once again these clonotypes came out on top in the CD3+CD56-NKG2C+ fraction of four donors.

This material consisted of PBMCs from blood, taken on the day of vaccination. This clonotype was sampled from a man aged 50 or older who received an inactivated influenza vaccine. The chain recombines TRBV12-3 or TRBV12-4 with TRBJ2-5, with D perhaps TRBD1 (6 bases). CDR3 DNA: TGTGCCAGCAGTAGAACAGGGTACCAAGAGACCCAGTACTTC. It codes for CASSRTGYQETQYF.